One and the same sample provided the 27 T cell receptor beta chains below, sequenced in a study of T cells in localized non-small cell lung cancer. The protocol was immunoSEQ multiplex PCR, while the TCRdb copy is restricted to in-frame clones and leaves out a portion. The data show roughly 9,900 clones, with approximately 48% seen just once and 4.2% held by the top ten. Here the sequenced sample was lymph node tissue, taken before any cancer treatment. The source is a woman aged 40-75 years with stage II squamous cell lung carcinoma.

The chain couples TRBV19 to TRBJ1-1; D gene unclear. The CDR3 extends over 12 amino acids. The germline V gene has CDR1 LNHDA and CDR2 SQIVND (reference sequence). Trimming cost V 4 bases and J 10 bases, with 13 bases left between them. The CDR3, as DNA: TGTGCCAGTAGTACCGCGTTTGACCGAGCTTTCTTT. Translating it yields CASSTAFDRAFF.

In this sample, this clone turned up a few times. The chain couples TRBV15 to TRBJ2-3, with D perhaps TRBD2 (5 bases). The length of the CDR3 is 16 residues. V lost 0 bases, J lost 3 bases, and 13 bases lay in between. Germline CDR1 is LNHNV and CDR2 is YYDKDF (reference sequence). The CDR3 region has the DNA TGTGCCACCAGCAGAGATAGGGCAGAGGGTACAGATACGCAGTATTTT. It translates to CATSRDRAEGTDTQYF. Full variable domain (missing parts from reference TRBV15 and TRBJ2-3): DAMVIQNPRYQVTQFGKPVTLSCSQTLNHNVMYWYQQKSSQAPKLLFHYYDKDFNNEADTPDNFQSRRPNTSFCFLDIRSPGLGDTAMYLCATSRDRAEGTDTQYFGPGTRLTVL.

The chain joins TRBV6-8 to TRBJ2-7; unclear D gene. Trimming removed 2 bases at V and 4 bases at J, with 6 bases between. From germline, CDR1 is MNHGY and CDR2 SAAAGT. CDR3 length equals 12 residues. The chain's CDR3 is CASSYGPYEQYF. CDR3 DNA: TGTGCCAGCAGTTACGGTCCGTACGAGCAGTACTTC.

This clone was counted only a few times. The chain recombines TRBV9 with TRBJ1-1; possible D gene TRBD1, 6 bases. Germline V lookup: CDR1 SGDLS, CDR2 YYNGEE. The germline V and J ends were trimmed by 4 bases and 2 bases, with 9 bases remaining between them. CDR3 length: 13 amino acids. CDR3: CASSRDINTEAFF. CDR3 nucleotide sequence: TGTGCCAGCAGCCGGGACATCAACACTGAAGCTTTCTTT.

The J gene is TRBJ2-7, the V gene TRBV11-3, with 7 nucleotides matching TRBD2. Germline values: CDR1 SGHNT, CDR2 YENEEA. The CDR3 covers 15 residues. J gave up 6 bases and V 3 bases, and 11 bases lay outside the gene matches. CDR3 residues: CASSFRDYRPPEQYF. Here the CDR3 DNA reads TGTGCCAGCAGCTTCCGGGACTACAGGCCCCCCGAGCAGTACTTC.

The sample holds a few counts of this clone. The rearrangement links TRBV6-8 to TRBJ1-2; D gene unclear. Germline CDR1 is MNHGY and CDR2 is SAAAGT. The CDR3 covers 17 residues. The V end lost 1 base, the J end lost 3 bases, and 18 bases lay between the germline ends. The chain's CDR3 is CASSYFSSIGRDYGYTF. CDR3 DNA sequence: TGTGCCAGCAGTTACTTTTCATCCATCGGAAGGGACTATGGCTACACCTTC.

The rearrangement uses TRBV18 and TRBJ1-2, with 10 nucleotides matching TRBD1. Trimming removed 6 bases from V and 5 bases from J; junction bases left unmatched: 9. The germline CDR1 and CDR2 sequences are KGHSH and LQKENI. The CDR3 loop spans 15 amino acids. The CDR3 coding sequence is TGTGCCAGCTCTCCGGGACAGGGGAGTAGTTATGGCTACACCTTC. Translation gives CASSPGQGSSYGYTF.

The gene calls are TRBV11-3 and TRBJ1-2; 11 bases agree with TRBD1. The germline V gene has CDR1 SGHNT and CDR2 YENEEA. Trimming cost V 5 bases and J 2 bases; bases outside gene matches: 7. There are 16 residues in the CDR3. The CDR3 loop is CASSSGTGGWNYGYTF. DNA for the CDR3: TGTGCCAGCAGCAGTGGGACAGGGGGTTGGAACTATGGCTACACCTTC.

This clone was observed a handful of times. The DNA of the CDR3 is TGTGCCAGCAGTTCCGGGGACAGGGGCACAGATACGCAGTATTTT. Translation: CASSSGDRGTDTQYF. The chain uses TRBV28 and TRBJ2-3; 9 bases line up with TRBD1. J gave up 1 base and V 4 bases, and 3 bases lay outside the gene matches. Germline V gene lookup returns CDR1 MDHEN and CDR2 SYDVKM. The CDR3 consists of 15 residues.

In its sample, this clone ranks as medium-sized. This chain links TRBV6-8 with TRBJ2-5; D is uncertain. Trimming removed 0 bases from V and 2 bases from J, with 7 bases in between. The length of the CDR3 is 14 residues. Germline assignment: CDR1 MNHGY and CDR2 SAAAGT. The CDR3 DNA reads TGTGCCAGCAGTTACTCGATGGCGCAAGAGACCCAGTACTTC. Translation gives CASSYSMAQETQYF.

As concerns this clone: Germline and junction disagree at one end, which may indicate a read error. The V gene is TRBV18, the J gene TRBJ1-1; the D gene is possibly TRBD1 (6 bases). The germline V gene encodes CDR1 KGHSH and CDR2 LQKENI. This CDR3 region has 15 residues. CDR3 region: CASSPRGTRDTKAFF. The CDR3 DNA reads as TGTGCCAGCTCACCTCGGGGGACAAGGGACACTAAAGCTTTCTTT.

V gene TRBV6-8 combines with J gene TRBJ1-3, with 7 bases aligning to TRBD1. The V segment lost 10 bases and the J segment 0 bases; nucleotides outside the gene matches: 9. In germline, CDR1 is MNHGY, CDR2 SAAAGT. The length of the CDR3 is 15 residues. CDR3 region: CATRSNRGSGNTIYF. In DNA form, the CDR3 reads TGTGCCACCCGTTCGAACAGGGGCTCTGGAAACACCATATATTTT.

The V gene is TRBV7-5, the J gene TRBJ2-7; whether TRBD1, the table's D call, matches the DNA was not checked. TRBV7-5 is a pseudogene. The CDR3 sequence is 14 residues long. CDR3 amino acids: CASSLATGPYEQYF. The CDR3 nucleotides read TGTGCCAGCAGCTTAGCGACAGGACCCTACGAGCAGTACTTC.

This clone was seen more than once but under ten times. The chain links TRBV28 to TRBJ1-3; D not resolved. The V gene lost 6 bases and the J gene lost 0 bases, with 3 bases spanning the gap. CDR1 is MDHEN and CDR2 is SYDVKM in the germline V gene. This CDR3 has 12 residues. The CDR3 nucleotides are TGTGCCAGCAGGACCTCTGGAAACACCATATATTTT. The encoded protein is CASRTSGNTIYF. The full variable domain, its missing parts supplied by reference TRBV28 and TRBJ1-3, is DVKVTQSSRYLVKRTGEKVFLECVQDMDHENMFWYRQDPGLGLRLIYFSYDVKMKEKGDIPEGYSVSREKKERFSLILESASTNQTSMYLCASRTSGNTIYFGEGSWLTVV.

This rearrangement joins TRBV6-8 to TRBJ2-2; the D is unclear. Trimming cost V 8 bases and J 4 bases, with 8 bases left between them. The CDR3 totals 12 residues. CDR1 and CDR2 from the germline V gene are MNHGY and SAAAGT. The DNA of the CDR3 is TGTGCCAGCCGGACGGCCACCGGGGAGCTGTTTTTT. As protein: CASRTATGELFF.

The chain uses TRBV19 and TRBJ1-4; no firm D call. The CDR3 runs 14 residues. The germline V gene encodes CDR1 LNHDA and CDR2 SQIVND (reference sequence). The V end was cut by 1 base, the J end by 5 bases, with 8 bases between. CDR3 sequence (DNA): TGTGCCAGTAGTATAGCAATCCTGAATGAAAAACTGTTTTTT. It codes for CASSIAILNEKLFF.

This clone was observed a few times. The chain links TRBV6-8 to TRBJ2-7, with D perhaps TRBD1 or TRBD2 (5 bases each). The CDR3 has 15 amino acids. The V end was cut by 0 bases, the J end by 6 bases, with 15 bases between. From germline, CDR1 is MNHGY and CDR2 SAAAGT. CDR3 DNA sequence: TGTGCCAGCAGTTACTCTCTGGGGGAAGGGCGCGAGCAGTACTTC. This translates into CASSYSLGEGREQYF.

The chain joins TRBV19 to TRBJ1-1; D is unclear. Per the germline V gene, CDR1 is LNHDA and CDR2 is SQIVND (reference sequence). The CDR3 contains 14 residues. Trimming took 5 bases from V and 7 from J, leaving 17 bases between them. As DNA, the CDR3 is TGTGCCAGTAGTTATGGCAGATTCAACTATGAAGCTTTCTTT. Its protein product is CASSYGRFNYEAFF.

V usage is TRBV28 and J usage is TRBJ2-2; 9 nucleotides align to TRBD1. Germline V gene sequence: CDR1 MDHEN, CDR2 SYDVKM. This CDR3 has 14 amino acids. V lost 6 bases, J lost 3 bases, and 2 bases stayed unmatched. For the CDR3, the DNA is TGTGCCAGCAGAGGGACAGGGTACACCGGGGAGCTGTTTTTT. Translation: CASRGTGYTGELFF. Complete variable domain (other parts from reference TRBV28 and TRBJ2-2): DVKVTQSSRYLVKRTGEKVFLECVQDMDHENMFWYRQDPGLGLRLIYFSYDVKMKEKGDIPEGYSVSREKKERFSLILESASTNQTSMYLCASRGTGYTGELFFGEGSRLTVL.

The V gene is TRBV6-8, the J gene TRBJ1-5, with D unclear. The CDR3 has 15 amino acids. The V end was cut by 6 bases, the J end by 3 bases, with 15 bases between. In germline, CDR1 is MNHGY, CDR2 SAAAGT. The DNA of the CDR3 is TGTGCCAGCAGCCAAACATCACAGAACAATCAGCCCCAGCATTTT. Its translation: CASSQTSQNNQPQHF.

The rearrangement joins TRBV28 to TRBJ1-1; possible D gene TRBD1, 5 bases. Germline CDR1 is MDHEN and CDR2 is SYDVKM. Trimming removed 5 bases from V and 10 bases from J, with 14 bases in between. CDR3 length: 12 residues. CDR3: CASSQDRRGAFF. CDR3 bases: TGTGCCAGCAGTCAAGACCGGAGGGGAGCTTTCTTT.

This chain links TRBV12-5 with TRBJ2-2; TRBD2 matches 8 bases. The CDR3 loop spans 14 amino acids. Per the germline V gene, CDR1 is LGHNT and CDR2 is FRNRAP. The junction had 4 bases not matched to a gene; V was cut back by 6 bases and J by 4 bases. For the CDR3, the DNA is TGTGCTAGTGGCCCAACTAGCGGCACCGGGGAGCTGTTTTTT. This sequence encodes CASGPTSGTGELFF. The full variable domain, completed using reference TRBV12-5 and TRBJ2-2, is DARVTQTPRHKVTEMGQEVTMRCQPILGHNTVFWYRQTMMQGLELLAYFRNRAPLDDSGMPKDRFSAEMPDATLATLKIQPSEPRDSAVYFCASGPTSGTGELFFGEGSRLTVL.

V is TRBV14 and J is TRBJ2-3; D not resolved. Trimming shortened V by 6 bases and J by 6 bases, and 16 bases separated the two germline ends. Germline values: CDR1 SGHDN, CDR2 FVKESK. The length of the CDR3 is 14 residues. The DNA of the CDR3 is TGTGCCAGCAGGGGGTGGGGATCGGCGGATACGCAGTATTTT. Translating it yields CASRGWGSADTQYF. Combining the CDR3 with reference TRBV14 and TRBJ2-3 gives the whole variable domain EAGVTQFPSHSVIEKGQTVTLRCDPISGHDNLYWYRRVMGKEIKFLLHFVKESKQDESGMPNNRFLAERTGGTYSTLKVQPAELEDSGVYFCASRGWGSADTQYFGPGTRLTVL.

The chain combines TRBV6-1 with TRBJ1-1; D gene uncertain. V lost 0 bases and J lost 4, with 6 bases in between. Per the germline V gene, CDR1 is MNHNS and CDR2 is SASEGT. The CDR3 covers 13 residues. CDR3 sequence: CASSEARSTEAFF. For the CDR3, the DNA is TGTGCCAGCAGTGAAGCGCGAAGCACTGAAGCTTTCTTT.

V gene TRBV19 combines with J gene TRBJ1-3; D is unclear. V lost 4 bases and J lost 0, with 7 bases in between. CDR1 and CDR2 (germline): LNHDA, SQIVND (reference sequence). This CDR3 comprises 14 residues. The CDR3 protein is CASSSGTSGNTIYF. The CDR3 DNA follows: TGTGCCAGTAGTAGCGGCACCTCTGGAAACACCATATATTTT.

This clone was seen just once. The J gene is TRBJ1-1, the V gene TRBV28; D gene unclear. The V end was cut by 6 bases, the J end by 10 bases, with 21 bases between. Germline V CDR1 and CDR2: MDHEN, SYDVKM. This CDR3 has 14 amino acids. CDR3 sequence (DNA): TGTGCCAGCAGGTATTTAGGGAGAGGAGGTATAGCTTTCTTT. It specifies CASRYLGRGGIAFF.

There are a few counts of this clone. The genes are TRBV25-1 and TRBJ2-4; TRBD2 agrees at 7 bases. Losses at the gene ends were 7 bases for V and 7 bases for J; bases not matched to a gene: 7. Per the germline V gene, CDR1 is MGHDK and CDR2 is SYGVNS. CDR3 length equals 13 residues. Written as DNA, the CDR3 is TGTGCCAGCAACTCTTTGGGGGGGAACATTCAGTACTTC. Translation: CASNSLGGNIQYF.